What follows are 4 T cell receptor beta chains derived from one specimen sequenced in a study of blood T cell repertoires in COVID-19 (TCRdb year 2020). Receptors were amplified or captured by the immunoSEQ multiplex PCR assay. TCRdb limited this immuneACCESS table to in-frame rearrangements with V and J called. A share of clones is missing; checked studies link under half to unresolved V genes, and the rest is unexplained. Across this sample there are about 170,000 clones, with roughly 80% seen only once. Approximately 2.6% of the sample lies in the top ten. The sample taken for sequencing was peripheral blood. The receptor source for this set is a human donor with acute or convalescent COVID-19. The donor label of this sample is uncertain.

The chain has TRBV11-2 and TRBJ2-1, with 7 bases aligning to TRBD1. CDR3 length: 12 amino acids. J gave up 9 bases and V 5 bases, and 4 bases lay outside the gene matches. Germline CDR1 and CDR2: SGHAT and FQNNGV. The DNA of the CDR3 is TGTGCCAGCAGCGTATACAGGGGTGAGCAGTTCTTC. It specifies CASSVYRGEQFF.

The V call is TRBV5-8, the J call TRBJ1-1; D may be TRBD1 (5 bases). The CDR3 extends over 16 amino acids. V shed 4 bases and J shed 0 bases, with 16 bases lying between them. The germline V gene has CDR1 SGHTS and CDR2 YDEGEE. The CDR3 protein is CASSPGTGRMNTEAFF. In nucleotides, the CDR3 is TGTGCCAGCAGCCCCGGGACTGGGAGGATGAACACTGAAGCTTTCTTT. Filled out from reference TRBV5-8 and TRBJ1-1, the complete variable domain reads EAGVTQSPTHLIKTRGQQATLRCSPISGHTSVYWYQQALGLGLQFLLWYDEGEERNRGNFPPRFSGRQFPNYSSELNVNALELEDSALYLCASSPGTGRMNTEAFFGQGTRLTVV.

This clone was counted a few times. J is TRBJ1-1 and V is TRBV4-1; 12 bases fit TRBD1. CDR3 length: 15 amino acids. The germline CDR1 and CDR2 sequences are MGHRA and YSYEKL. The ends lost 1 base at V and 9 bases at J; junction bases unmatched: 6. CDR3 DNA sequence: TGCGCCAGCAGCCAAGGACCGGGACAGGGGGCGAAAGCTTTCTTT. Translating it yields CASSQGPGQGAKAFF.

In nucleotides, the CDR3 is TGTGCCAGCAGTTTATCGGGGGGACAGAATTCACCCCTCCACTTT. Protein: CASSLSGGQNSPLHF. This chain joins TRBV27 and TRBJ1-6; 7 bases line up with TRBD1. CDR3 length: 15 residues. CDR1 is MNHEY and CDR2 is SMNVEV in the germline V gene (reference sequence). After removal of 0 bases from V and 7 bases from J, the junction contained 3 bases not matched to a gene.